The 2 T cell receptor beta chains presented below share a single source sample, sequenced in a study of cytomegalovirus exposure and HLA in healthy donors. In the PCR, 60 Vbeta and 13 Jbeta primers were used. The method was immunoSEQ multiplex PCR; TCRdb's version includes in-frame clones alone and lacks a portion of them. Here the sample spans about 110,000 clones, more than 75% being singletons. The sample consisted of PBMCs. All receptors derive from a man aged 40-49 years in good health and CMV-seronegative.

This clone was seen a few times. The chain couples TRBV5-4 to TRBJ1-6, with 9 bases fitting TRBD1. V was pared by 4 bases and J by 9 bases, with 5 bases of the junction left unmatched. The length of the CDR3 is 14 residues. The germline V gene encodes CDR1 SGHNT and CDR2 YYREEE (reference sequence). The CDR3 bases are TGTGCCAGCAGCGCGCAGGACAGGGGTTCACCCCTCCACTTT. Translated: CASSAQDRGSPLHF.

This chain connects TRBV5-6 to TRBJ2-7; tentatively, D is TRBD1 (6 bases). V dropped 1 base and J dropped 5 bases, with 13 bases sitting between them. The germline V gene has CDR1 SGHDT and CDR2 YYEEEE. The CDR3 is 14 residues long. As DNA, the CDR3 is TGTGCCAGCAGCTTGCGGCCACAGGGTAACGAGCAGTACTTC. Its translation is CASSLRPQGNEQYF.